This T cell receptor beta chain is drawn from a study of T cell responses to AZD1222 COVID-19 vaccine (dated by TCRdb to the early 2020s). Study-wide context: A total of just over 230 trial participants underwent TCR sequencing, of whom 200 to 220 received two doses of AZD1222 and about 25 received two doses of the MenACWY control vaccine. Trial participants were enrolled by age into subgroups of 18-55, 56-69 and 70-plus years, and roughly 150, 30 and 60 TCR-sequenced participants, respectively, were included in these subgroups.

The CDR3 regions of human TCRbeta chains were subjected to immunosequencing. The paper's data handling went like this. TCRs in the repertoires were matched against a reference library of SARS-CoV-2-specific TCRs that had been generated with the MIRA antigen-specificity platform. Breadth was defined as the fraction of unique TCRs that were SARS-CoV-2-associated. Depth was defined as the fraction of total T cells that were SARS-CoV-2-associated. Using the MIRA data, each spike-specific TCR was assigned both to the spike region to which the TCR was reactive and to a CD4 or CD8 class. Log10-transformed breadth and depth values were compared by one-way ANOVA with Sidak's multiple comparisons tests. TCRdb re-hosts the immuneACCESS table, in-frame sequences only. Its copies lack some clones; in the studies checked, an unresolved V gene accounts for under half of them, and the cause for the rest is not known. V, J and clone size were drawn from that table, and D and trimming were deduced from the DNA. The sample includes tens of thousands of clones, with about 90% observed a single time. Of the sample, 6.3% is held by the ten largest clones.

The cysteine opens and the phenylalanine closes a CDR3 of 10 amino acids. Of the read, only the CDR3 DNA is kept; its 30 bases are in frame from base 1. V and J are truncated by 5 bases and 9 bases respectively, leaving an intervening sequence of 7 bases. Per the germline V gene, MDHEN is the CDR1 and SYDVKM is the CDR2. In the case of this clone: The antigen it binds to is not known. Per-base quality was not reported, and no clone a single base away is much larger than it.

What the time point label conveys for this sample: about 28 days (+/-7) after the second vaccine dose. This specimen's treatment or condition label, interpreted: meningococcal conjugate vaccine given as trial control. Vaccinee samples came from UK trials COV001 and COV002, including a single-blind randomized controlled phase 2/3 trial of AZD1222 (ChAdOx1 nCoV-19) in healthy adults. For TCRbeta chain sequencing, PBMC samples were collected from trial participants at day 0 and at day 28 after the second dose. The research as a whole found: The 56-69-year group was small, and its depth increase did not reach significance, likely because of low power. Reportedly, almost half of the unique spike-specific TCRs recognized epitopes lying outside the regions that are mutated in the B.1.351 and B.1.1.7 variants. Conclusions about previously exposed vaccinees are limited because only 6 or 7 AZD1222 recipients were SARS-CoV-2 seropositive at baseline. Spike-specific TCR breadth and depth rose significantly after two AZD1222 doses compared with day 0 and with MenACWY recipients. The whole spike protein was spanned by vaccine-associated CD4 TCRs, and dominant responses were seen in regions 160-218 and 743-854. Participants were mostly white British, with more females than males. The authors suggested clonal diversity may have been underestimated. Because no day 14 peak-response samples were available, the repertoires could be characterized only after the peak T cell response.

The clonotype comes from an adult who received the MenACWY meningococcal vaccine as a control. The rearranged chain carries TRBV28 and TRBJ2-5; 6 matching bases give a weak D call of TRBD2. The sample was peripheral blood, taken 28 days after the second dose of the MenACWY control vaccine. The nucleotide sequence is TGTGCCAGCAGTAGGGAGGCCCAGTACTTC. This translates into CASSREAQYF.